The rows below give T cell receptor beta chains drawn from one sample of a study of T-cell reconstitution after alpha-beta-depleted transplantation in children. TCRdb reanalysed the PCR reads using MiXCR and keeps one entry per CDR3 protein. The sample lists approximately 390,000 distinct CDR3 sequences, approximately 11% occurring once. This material consisted of PBMCs from the stem cell graft donor, taken from the stem cell graft. The receptors derive from a human donor who donated a stem cell graft to a child with acute myeloid leukemia. The conserved cysteine and the conserved F or W are not part of the CDR3 here. The order of the fields is J gene, clone size, CDR3 length, V gene, CDR3 protein. Not every row has a clone size; where given, it reads once, few, many or a size class.

TRBJ2-3 | NA | 14 | TRBV5-1 | ASSSGLAGLEDTQY
TRBJ2-1 | NA | 15 | TRBV20-1 | SARGQGVHLGYNEQF
TRBJ2-1 | many | 10 | TRBV25-1 | ASSDSYNEQF
TRBJ2-1 | NA | 12 | TRBV20-1 | SVPRREGYNEQF
TRBJ2-3 | many | 10 | TRBV29-1 | SEVGGTDTQY
TRBJ2-5 | NA | 13 | TRBV9 | ASSVRAGGQETQY
TRBJ2-1 | NA | 10 | TRBV7-9 | ASIPKGDEQF
TRBJ2-3 | many | 15 | TRBV10-3 | AISESGQARTTDTQY
TRBJ2-1 | NA | 11 | TRBV27 | ASSPTPYNEQF
TRBJ1-4 | NA | 12 | TRBV20-1 | SAFTSPTNEKLF
TRBJ2-1 | NA | 11 | TRBV6-2/TRBV6-3 | ASSYSMRNEQF
TRBJ2-5 | few | 12 | TRBV20-1 | SARGGQGGETQY
TRBJ2-3 | NA | 12 | TRBV9 | ASSFRVSTDTQY
TRBJ1-1 | NA | 10 | TRBV20-1 | SAWDREAEAF
TRBJ2-5 | many | 12 | TRBV20-1 | SASGLAEQETQY
TRBJ2-1 | few | 13 | TRBV20-1 | SARGPGGPGNEQF
TRBJ2-7 | few | 13 | TRBV12-3/TRBV12-4 | ASSLSGSSPYEQY